The sequence of this TCR beta chain was determined in a study of blood T cell repertoires in COVID-19. Across the study: Samples of COVID-19 (acute and convalescent) were obtained from the United States, Italy and Spain.

This clone was observed a few times. Per the original methods: Estimation of nucleated cell counts was performed using reference gene primer amplification. Method: immunoSEQ multiplex PCR; TCRdb's copy keeps in-frame clones and lacks some. V, J and clone size are taken as reported in that table, and D and trimming were inferred from the DNA itself. The sample records roughly 250,000 clones, more than 70% being singletons. CDR3 length equals 14 residues. V lost 7 bases and J lost 0, with 15 bases in between. Germline V gene data show CDR1 as GTSNPN and CDR2 as SVGIG (reference sequence). This receptor was taken from a man aged 35-49 years with active or convalescent COVID-19. The chain combines TRBV30 with TRBJ1-1; D is perhaps TRBD1 (6 bases). What was sequenced was peripheral blood. CDR3 nucleotide sequence: TGTGCCTTATCACCTCAGGGGATGAACACTGAAGCTTTCTTT. As protein: CALSPQGMNTEAFF.